This T cell receptor (beta chain) was retrieved from a study of response to subunit inactivated influenza vaccine. Findings of the study overall: Few additional T cells are recruited per seasonal influenza vaccination, authors suggested.

Germline V lookup: CDR1 MNHEY, CDR2 SVGAGI. Trimming left V 0 bases short and J 6 bases short, with 12 bases between. The CDR3 covers 15 residues. MiXCR, applied by TCRdb to the RT-PCR reads, yields one record per CDR3 protein. This sample has approximately 530,000 distinct CDR3 sequences, with less than 10% found just once. This clonotype was detected many times. What it binds is unknown. The chain is built from TRBV6-5 and TRBJ2-1; D is possibly TRBD2 (6 bases). The input for sequencing was PBMCs from blood, taken less than 30 months after vaccination. The clonotype comes from a man in his fifties or sixties who received an inactivated influenza vaccine. CDR3 in amino acids: CASSYSGGTGNEQFF. The CDR3 nucleotides are TGTGCCAGCAGTTACTCAGGCGGGACGGGCAATGAGCAGTTCTTC.